These 21 T cell receptor beta chains were all obtained from the same sample, sequenced in a study of blood T cell repertoires in COVID-19. Assay used: immunoSEQ multiplex PCR; TCRdb lists only in-frame clones, some missing. The sample yields around 200,000 clones, approximately 80% seen once. What was sequenced was peripheral blood. The receptors here all came from a woman aged 45-65 years with acute or convalescent COVID-19.

This chain uses TRBV6-5 with TRBJ1-1; D is uncertain. The V gene's germline CDR1 is MNHEY and CDR2 SVGAGI. The CDR3 contains 13 residues. V was clipped by 6 bases and J by 2 bases, with 10 bases between them. In DNA, the CDR3 is TGTGCCAGCAGCTTAACACGTAACACTGAAGCTTTCTTT. Protein: CASSLTRNTEAFF.

This clone was counted a few times. The rearrangement links TRBV5-1 to TRBJ1-6, with TRBD1 identical over 9 bases. The V gene end was trimmed by 4 bases and the J gene end by 6 bases; junction bases not matched to a gene: 8. Germline CDR1 reads SGHRS; CDR2 reads YFSETQ. The CDR3 is 16 amino acids. The CDR3, as DNA: TGCGCCAGCAGCGCGGTAGGGACAGGGATTAATTCACCCCTCCACTTT. Protein sequence: CASSAVGTGINSPLHF. The whole variable domain, remainder taken from reference TRBV5-1 and TRBJ1-6, is KAGVTQTPRYLIKTRGQQVTLSCSPISGHRSVSWYQQTPGQGLQFLFEYFSETQRNKGNFPGRFSGRQFSNSRSEMNVSTLELGDSALYLCASSAVGTGINSPLHFGNGTRLTVT.

This rearrangement joins TRBV18 to TRBJ1-5, with 9 bases identical to TRBD1. The V gene's germline CDR1 is KGHSH and CDR2 LQKENI. The CDR3 is 16 residues long. V shed 3 bases, J shed 2 bases, and the junction held 5 bases outside the gene matches. As DNA, the CDR3 is TGTGCCAGCTCACCTTCGGGACAGGGAGGCAATCAGCCCCAGCATTTT. This gives the protein CASSPSGQGGNQPQHF. The variable domain in full, completed from reference TRBV18 and TRBJ1-5, reads NAGVMQNPRHLVRRRGQEARLRCSPMKGHSHVYWYRQLPEEGLKFMVYLQKENIIDESGMPKERFSAEFPKEGPSILRIQQVVRGDSAAYFCASSPSGQGGNQPQHFGDGTRLSIL.

This clone has only one observation. V and J are TRBV27 and TRBJ2-3; D unclear. The CDR3 extends over 14 amino acids. V shed 5 bases and J shed 0 bases, with 9 bases lying between them. Germline V gives CDR1 MNHEY, CDR2 SMNVEV (reference sequence). In DNA, the CDR3 is TGTGCCAGCAGTCTTAGCTGGAGCACAGATACGCAGTATTTT. Amino acids: CASSLSWSTDTQYF.

The chain employs TRBV3-1 (or the pseudogene TRBV3-2) and TRBJ2-1, with 7 positions matching TRBD1. Looked up from germline, CDR1 is LGHDT and CDR2 is YNNKEL (reference sequence). The CDR3 length is 14 residues. The J segment lost 5 bases and the V segment lost 6 bases, leaving 7 bases of the junction unmatched. The CDR3 loop is CASSPGTVDNEQFF. The CDR3 region has the DNA TGTGCCAGCAGTCCGGGGACAGTAGACAATGAGCAGTTCTTC.

The chain links TRBV4-3 to TRBJ1-4; D ambiguous. The germline V gene encodes CDR1 LGHNA and CDR2 YSLEER. This CDR3 is built from 15 residues. V was cut by 0 bases and J by 0 bases, with 5 bases left in between. CDR3 DNA sequence: TGCGCCAGCAGCCAAGAAACAGCAACTAATGAAAAACTGTTTTTT. This codes for CASSQETATNEKLFF.

This clone has more than one count but fewer than ten. The rearrangement uses TRBV2 and TRBJ1-1, with D possibly being TRBD1 (6 bases). Germline V CDR1 and CDR2: SNHLY, FYNNEI. The CDR3 has 14 residues. With 7 bases removed from V and 2 bases from J, the gap between germline ends came to 14 bases. CDR3 protein: CASTRTALNTEAFF. For the CDR3, the DNA is TGTGCCAGCACTAGGACAGCGCTTAACACTGAAGCTTTCTTT.

The V call is TRBV28, the J call TRBJ2-1, with 7 bases that match TRBD2. In germline, CDR1 is MDHEN, CDR2 SYDVKM. The CDR3 runs 19 residues. V was clipped by 4 bases and J by 0 bases; unmatched bases: 15. The CDR3 DNA follows: TGTGCCAGCAGTTCACCGATGATAAGAAGCGGGGTCTCCTACAATGAGCAGTTCTTC. As protein: CASSSPMIRSGVSYNEQFF. Variable domain in full (rest from reference TRBV28 and TRBJ2-1): DVKVTQSSRYLVKRTGEKVFLECVQDMDHENMFWYRQDPGLGLRLIYFSYDVKMKEKGDIPEGYSVSREKKERFSLILESASTNQTSMYLCASSSPMIRSGVSYNEQFFGPGTRLTVL.

The genes are TRBV2 and TRBJ1-5; D unresolved. Deletions cut 3 bases from V and 4 bases from J, with 13 bases between. Germline CDR1 and CDR2: SNHLY and FYNNEI. The CDR3 has 15 residues. CDR3 sequence: CASSDIGSGNQPQHF. CDR3 DNA sequence: TGTGCCAGCAGTGATATCGGCAGCGGGAATCAGCCCCAGCATTTT.

The chain links TRBV2 to TRBJ1-6, with 9 positions matching TRBD1. The trim removed 4 bases at V and 0 bases at J, leaving 7 bases unmatched. From germline, CDR1 is SNHLY and CDR2 FYNNEI. CDR3 length equals 18 residues. The CDR3 region is CASSVRQGGISYNSPLHF. DNA of the CDR3: TGTGCCAGCAGTGTGAGACAGGGGGGTATCTCCTATAATTCACCCCTCCACTTT.

This chain links TRBV27 with TRBJ1-2; D gene unclear. The germline V gene encodes CDR1 MNHEY and CDR2 SMNVEV (reference sequence). The CDR3 spans 14 residues. Trimming removed 2 bases from V and 1 base from J, with 8 bases in between. The CDR3 protein is CASSLAGYNYGYTF. The DNA of the CDR3 is TGTGCCAGCAGTTTAGCGGGTTATAACTATGGCTACACCTTC.

The V call is TRBV28, the J call TRBJ1-5; no clear D. V lost 10 bases to trimming and J lost 1 base, with 14 bases between them. From germline, CDR1 is MDHEN and CDR2 SYDVKM. This CDR3 spans 14 amino acids. CDR3 in DNA: TGTGCCACCAAACCTCCGGGGAGCAATCAGCCCCAGCATTTT. Protein: CATKPPGSNQPQHF.

The chain carries TRBV18 and TRBJ2-4; possibly TRBD2 for D (7 bases). Trimming shortened V by 3 bases and J by 6 bases, and 12 bases separated the two germline ends. This CDR3 spans 14 amino acids. Looked up from germline, CDR1 is KGHSH and CDR2 is LQKENI. DNA of the CDR3: TGTGCCAGCTCACCGGGGGGGCCTGGAAACATTCAGTACTTC. The encoded protein is CASSPGGPGNIQYF.

The chain joins TRBV5-1 to TRBJ2-3; 12 nucleotides match TRBD2. The junction had 3 bases not matched to a gene; V was cut back by 0 bases and J by 4 bases. The length of the CDR3 is 16 residues. In germline, CDR1 is SGHRS, CDR2 YFSETQ. The CDR3 protein is CASSLDLAGGSDTQYF. DNA for the CDR3: TGCGCCAGCAGCTTGGACCTAGCGGGAGGGTCAGATACGCAGTATTTT.

This clone was seen only a few times. J is TRBJ2-1 and V is TRBV30, with D tentatively TRBD2 (6 bases). The germline gives CDR1 GTSNPN, CDR2 SVGIG (reference sequence). The CDR3 contains 11 residues. Trimming stripped 5 bases from V and 7 bases from J, with 9 bases between. The CDR3 protein is CAWDRGNEQFF. DNA of the CDR3: TGTGCCTGGGATCGGGGGAATGAGCAGTTCTTC.

This chain uses TRBV6-2 or TRBV6-3 with TRBJ2-1; D perhaps matches TRBD1 (5 bases). Trimming stripped 0 bases from V and 9 bases from J, with 6 bases between. In germline, CDR1 is MNHEY, CDR2 SVGEGT. CDR3 size: 12 residues. The CDR3 DNA sequence: TGTGCCAGCAGTTACTCTAGGGGTGAGCAGTTCTTC. Residues: CASSYSRGEQFF.

The chain couples TRBV19 to TRBJ1-5; D is ambiguous. CDR1 and CDR2 (germline): LNHDA, SQIVND (reference sequence). V dropped 3 bases and J dropped 0 bases, with 12 bases sitting between them. The CDR3 is 16 residues long. The CDR3 DNA is TGTGCCAGTAGTATTTGGTCGGCGGGTAGCAATCAGCCCCAGCATTTT. This sequence encodes CASSIWSAGSNQPQHF.

The CDR3 protein is CASSMATGDEKLFF. CDR3 nucleotide sequence: TGTGCCAGTAGTATGGCGACAGGGGACGAAAAACTGTTTTTT. This chain connects TRBV19 to TRBJ1-4; 8 nucleotides agree with TRBD1. Germline CDR1 is LNHDA and CDR2 is SQIVND (reference sequence). This CDR3 has 14 amino acids. With 3 bases clipped from V and 8 bases from J, the junction kept 5 bases outside the gene matches.

This rearrangement joins TRBV28 to TRBJ1-4; 7 nucleotides align to TRBD1. This CDR3 contains 15 residues. V gave up 5 bases and J gave up 5 bases; unmatched junction bases: 8. Germline V gene data show CDR1 as MDHEN and CDR2 as SYDVKM. DNA of the CDR3: TGTGCCAGCAGTCCCTCCGGGACAGTCAATGAAAAACTGTTTTTT. Translated, it gives CASSPSGTVNEKLFF.

The V gene is TRBV4-3, the J gene TRBJ2-1; D is perhaps TRBD2 (5 bases). The V end was cut by 0 bases, the J end by 5 bases, with 11 bases between. The CDR3 spans 15 residues. Germline loops: CDR1 LGHNA, CDR2 YSLEER. CDR3 DNA: TGCGCCAGCAGCCAAGATCGCGGGTCGAACAATGAGCAGTTCTTC. As protein: CASSQDRGSNNEQFF.

The chain is built from TRBV29-1 and TRBJ2-7; 7 nucleotides line up with TRBD2. The CDR3 runs to 13 residues. V lost 8 bases, J lost 7 bases, and 14 bases stayed unmatched. CDR1 SQVTM and CDR2 ANQGSEA come from the germline V gene. CDR3 DNA: TGCAGCTCTCAGCGAAACGCCGGGGGGGAGCAGTACTTC. This translates into CSSQRNAGGEQYF.